One and the same sample provided the 7 T cell receptor beta chains below, sequenced in a study of neurological immune-mediated disorders (dated by TCRdb to between 2017 and 2020). Libraries were constructed by 5' RACE. TCRdb lists the instrument as Illumina HiSeq 2500. TCRdb handled the public reads itself, with Q25 trimming in fastp and clone calling in MiXCR, and kept productive beta chains. Rows are combined by CDR3 protein, so each entry shows the most common genes and DNA. A total of some 29,000 distinct CDR3 sequences appear in this sample, approximately 6.6% of them only once. In total, the top ten clones hold roughly 10% of the sample. The specimen was PBMCs. All receptors come from a woman aged 45-65 years in good health.

In its sample, this clonotype was seen many times. This chain links TRBV12-3 or TRBV12-4 with TRBJ1-4, with 8 bases lining up with TRBD1. This CDR3 spans 14 amino acids. The J segment lost 7 bases and the V segment lost 3 bases, leaving 4 bases of the junction unmatched. The CDR3 reads CASSFSGGGEKLFF. The CDR3 DNA reads as TGTGCCAGCAGTTTTTCAGGGGGCGGTGAAAAACTGTTTTTT.

This clonotype was detected many times. The J gene is TRBJ1-1, the V gene TRBV7-2, with 7 positions matching TRBD1. This CDR3 spans 14 amino acids. Germline assignment: CDR1 SGHTA and CDR2 FQGNSA. Trimming took 2 bases from V and 4 from J; bases not matched to a gene: 4. CDR3 protein: CASSLRRGGTEAFF. The DNA of the CDR3 is TGTGCCAGCAGCTTACGCAGGGGGGGCACTGAAGCTTTCTTT. Looking up the rest from reference TRBV7-2 and TRBJ1-1 gives the full variable domain: GAGVSQSPSNKVTEKGKDVELRCDPISGHTALYWYRQSLGQGLEFLIYFQGNSAPDKSGLPSDRFSAERTGGSVSTLTIQRTQQEDSAVYLCASSLRRGGTEAFFGQGTRLTVV.

This clonotype was seen a few times. This chain uses TRBV7-9 with TRBJ2-1; 15 bases are shared with TRBD2. Looked up from germline, CDR1 is SEHNR and CDR2 is FQNEAQ (reference sequence). V lost 4 bases to trimming and J lost 0 bases; unmatched junction nucleotides: 4. The CDR3 runs to 18 residues. This CDR3 is CASSSRTSGRASYNEQFF. CDR3 in DNA: TGTGCCAGCAGCTCGCGGACTAGCGGGAGGGCCTCCTACAATGAGCAGTTCTTC.

The sample holds many counts of this clonotype. The J gene is TRBJ2-1, the V gene TRBV20-1; D is perhaps TRBD2 (6 bases). The CDR3 is 14 amino acids. Germline CDR1 and CDR2: DFQATT and SNEGSKA (reference sequence). The DNA for the CDR3 is TGCAGCGTGACTAGTTCCTACTCCTACAATGAGCAGTTCTTC. Its protein product is CSVTSSYSYNEQFF.

This clonotype was detected ten times or more. The chain employs TRBV5-4 and TRBJ2-1, with D unclear. Germline values: CDR1 SGHNT, CDR2 YYREEE (reference sequence). V was trimmed by 2 bases and J by 6 bases, leaving 15 bases between them. This CDR3 contains 15 residues. The CDR3 coding sequence is TGTGCCAGCAGCTTCCCATCGCCTACAAGCAATGAGCAGTTCTTC. Residues: CASSFPSPTSNEQFF. Full variable domain (missing parts from reference TRBV5-4 and TRBJ2-1): ETGVTQSPTHLIKTRGQQVTLRCSSQSGHNTVSWYQQALGQGPQFIFQYYREEENGRGNFPPRFSGLQFPNYSSELNVNALELDDSALYLCASSFPSPTSNEQFFGPGTRLTVL.

This clonotype was counted many times. The chain combines TRBV7-9 with TRBJ2-3, with TRBD2 as a possible D gene (8 bases). Germline V CDR1 and CDR2: SEHNR, FQNEAQ (reference sequence). This CDR3 has 15 residues. V was cut by 5 bases and J by 6 bases, with 18 bases left in between. The CDR3 sequence: CASSGDGRGLDTQYF. CDR3 nucleotides: TGTGCCAGCAGCGGAGACGGGAGGGGGCTTGATACGCAGTATTTT.

This clonotype was seen many times. This sequence joins TRBV5-1 and TRBJ2-7; 7 nucleotides align to TRBD1. Germline V lookup: CDR1 SGHRS, CDR2 YFSETQ. After removal of 2 bases from V and 6 bases from J, the junction contained 8 bases not matched to a gene. The CDR3 runs 14 residues. DNA of the CDR3: TGCGCCAGCAGCTTAGCGACAGGGCTGCGCGAGCAGTACTTC. Its translation: CASSLATGLREQYF.